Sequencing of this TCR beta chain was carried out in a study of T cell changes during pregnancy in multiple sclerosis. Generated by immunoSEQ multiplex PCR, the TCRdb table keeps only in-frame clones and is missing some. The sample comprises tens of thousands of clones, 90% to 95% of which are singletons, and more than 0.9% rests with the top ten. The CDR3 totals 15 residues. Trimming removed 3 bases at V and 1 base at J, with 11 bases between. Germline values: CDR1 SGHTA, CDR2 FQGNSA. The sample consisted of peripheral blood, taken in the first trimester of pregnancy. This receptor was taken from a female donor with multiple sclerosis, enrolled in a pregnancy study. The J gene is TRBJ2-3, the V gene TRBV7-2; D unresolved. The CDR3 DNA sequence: TGTGCCAGCAGCTTTGATCGAGGAGGCACAGATACGCAGTATTTT. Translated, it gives CASSFDRGGTDTQYF.